This paragraph reports one TCR beta chain. Its antigen is unidentified. The source of the sample is a study of PD-L1 blockade in urothelial cancer. Looking at the study overall: The number of prior chemotherapy regimens per patient was 0 to 3. Study results and limitations: When measured at 3 weeks, tumor-associated blood clones expanded more in durable-benefit patients. A pretreatment blood TCR clonality that fell below the median predicted better progression-free and overall survival.

The method was immunoSEQ multiplex PCR; TCRdb's version includes in-frame clones alone and lacks a portion of them. The table records fewer than 45,000 clones, around four fifths of them present only once. Time point given: pretreatment peripheral blood. V gave up 5 bases and J gave up 7 bases, with 24 bases separating them. Germline values: CDR1 MDHEN, CDR2 SYDVKM. The CDR3 extends over 16 amino acids. The chain combines TRBV28 with TRBJ2-7; possibly TRBD2 for D (6 bases). Sequencing used PBMCs, obtained around atezolizumab (anti-PD-L1) treatment. The sequence was obtained from a man in his sixties with urothelial cancer. The CDR3 coding sequence is TGTGCCAGCAGTCCCCCCTCGGTGGGGGGTTGGTATGAGCAGTACTTC. Protein product: CASSPPSVGGWYEQYF. Full variable domain (outside the CDR3, taken from reference TRBV28 and TRBJ2-7): DVKVTQSSRYLVKRTGEKVFLECVQDMDHENMFWYRQDPGLGLRLIYFSYDVKMKEKGDIPEGYSVSREKKERFSLILESASTNQTSMYLCASSPPSVGGWYEQYFGPGTRLTVT.